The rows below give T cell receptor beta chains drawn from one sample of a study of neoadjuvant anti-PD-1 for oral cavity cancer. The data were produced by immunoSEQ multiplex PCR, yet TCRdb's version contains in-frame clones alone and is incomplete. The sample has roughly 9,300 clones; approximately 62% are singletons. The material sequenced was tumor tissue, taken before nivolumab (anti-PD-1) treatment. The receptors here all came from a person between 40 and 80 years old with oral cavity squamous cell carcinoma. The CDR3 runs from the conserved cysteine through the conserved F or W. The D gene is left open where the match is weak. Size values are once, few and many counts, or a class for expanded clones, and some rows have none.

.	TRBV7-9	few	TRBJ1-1	CASSLSAEAFF	TGTGCCAGCAGCCTCAGCGCTGAAGCTTTCTTT
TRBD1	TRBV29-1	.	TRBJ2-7	CSAWGQTGRPYHEQYF	TGCAGCGCCTGGGGTCAGACAGGGCGCCCATATCACGAGCAGTACTTC
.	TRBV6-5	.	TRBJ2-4	CASSYSGLNIQYF	TGTGCCAGCAGTTATTCGGGACTTAACATTCAGTACTTC
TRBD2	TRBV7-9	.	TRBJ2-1	CASSPIVGLAGNEQFF	TGTGCCAGCAGCCCGATTGTGGGACTAGCAGGCAATGAGCAGTTCTTC
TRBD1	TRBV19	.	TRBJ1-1	CASRRQGVNTEAFF	TGTGCCAGTAGACGACAGGGGGTGAACACTGAAGCTTTCTTT
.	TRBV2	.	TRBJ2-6	CASSEFLQISGANVLTF	TGTGCCAGCAGTGAGTTTCTGCAGATCTCTGGGGCCAACGTCCTGACTTTC
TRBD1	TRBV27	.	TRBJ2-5	CASSPWDRAQETQYF	TGTGCCAGCAGTCCGTGGGACAGGGCCCAAGAGACCCAGTACTTC
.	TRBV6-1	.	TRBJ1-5	CASSRSLSQPQHF	TGTGCCAGCAGTCGGTCCCTGAGTCAGCCCCAGCATTTT
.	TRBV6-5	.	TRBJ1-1	CASSINGQLNTEAFF	TGTGCCAGCAGTATAAACGGACAGCTGAACACTGAAGCTTTCTTT
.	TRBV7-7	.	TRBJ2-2	CASSSDVNTGELFF	TGTGCTAGCAGCTCGGACGTAAACACCGGGGAGCTGTTTTTT
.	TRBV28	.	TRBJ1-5	CASSFGYRVRNQPQHF	TGTGCCAGCAGTTTTGGGTACAGGGTACGGAATCAGCCCCAGCATTTT
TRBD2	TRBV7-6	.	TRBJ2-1	CASSLTSGLAVNEQFF	TGTGCCAGCAGCCTCACGTCGGGACTAGCGGTTAATGAGCAGTTCTTC
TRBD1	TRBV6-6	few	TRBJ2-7	CASSSGQGEQYF	TGTGCCAGCAGTTCCGGACAGGGGGAGCAGTACTTC
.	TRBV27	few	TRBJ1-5	CASSSGTNYQPQHF	TGTGCCAGCAGTTCAGGGACTAACTATCAGCCCCAGCATTTT
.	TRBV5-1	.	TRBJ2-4	CASSDSHINIQYF	TGCGCCAGCAGTGATTCGCACATAAACATTCAGTACTTC